This is a list of T cell receptor beta chains from one sample in a study of blood T cell repertoires in COVID-19. Clones were read by immunoSEQ multiplex PCR, and TCRdb kept only the in-frame ones, dropping some. The sample has 200,000 to 250,000 clones, 70% to 90% seen once. The source material was peripheral blood. The receptors derive from a woman between 70 and 85 years old with COVID-19, enrolled during active disease. The conserved cysteine and the conserved F or W are not part of the CDR3 here. The D gene is left open where the match is weak.

CDR3 protein,D gene,J gene,V gene
ASSLVSLAGGTAAEQY,TRBD2,TRBJ2-7,TRBV7-2
ASSLLAGGADTQY,TRBD2,TRBJ2-3,TRBV7-2
ASSILLAGGYTGELF,TRBD2,TRBJ2-2,TRBV19
ASSESRGRQETQY,NA,TRBJ2-5,TRBV2
AWSVTVNTEAF,NA,TRBJ1-1,TRBV30
ASTLSAGASGELF,TRBD2,TRBJ2-2,TRBV7-3
ASSSDRIYEQY,TRBD1,TRBJ2-7,TRBV6-5
ASSGSSGSTDTQY,TRBD2,TRBJ2-3,TRBV18
ASSSGPQGVYEQY,TRBD1,TRBJ2-7,TRBV5-1
ASSVGSPQANYGYT,NA,TRBJ1-2,TRBV9
ASSEWSGGSPLH,NA,TRBJ1-6,TRBV6-4
ASSIDGSTRWNEQF,NA,TRBJ2-1,TRBV19
ASSQGQVLYPNNEQF,TRBD1,TRBJ2-1,TRBV23-1
ASSEGGPHSYGYT,NA,TRBJ1-2,TRBV19
SVERTGSGELF,TRBD1,TRBJ2-2,TRBV29-1
ASSQRTTDRGSGGYT,TRBD1,TRBJ1-2,TRBV4-3
ASSQVGGQANYGYT,TRBD1,TRBJ1-2,TRBV3-1/TRBV3-2
ASRPLANSYEQY,NA,TRBJ2-7,TRBV27
ASSPDRVSAKYGYT,TRBD1,TRBJ1-2,TRBV18
ASSETRTSQSANTIY,NA,TRBJ1-3,TRBV7-9
ASSPRTGLVTNEKLF,TRBD1,TRBJ1-4,TRBV6-6
SVDMGSTLQETQY,NA,TRBJ2-5,TRBV29-1
ASTRGGTQY,NA,TRBJ2-5,TRBV12-3/TRBV12-4
ASSPTGGGQKLF,TRBD1,TRBJ1-4,TRBV3-1/TRBV3-2
ASSLGQGRDTQY,TRBD1,TRBJ2-3,TRBV5-1
ASSVRGKDTEAF,NA,TRBJ1-1,TRBV2
ASSPKAWGGGDNSPLH,NA,TRBJ1-6,TRBV18